Listed here are 20 T cell receptor beta chains from one sample, sequenced in a study of control samples from healthy donors and cancer patients. Sequencing used immunoSEQ multiplex PCR; TCRdb keeps in-frame clones, though not all of them. This repertoire shows 100,000 to 150,000 clones, 87% found once; its top ten account for more than 1.5%. The sample comprised blood. These receptors were taken from a man aged 18 to 29 in good health.

The V and J genes are TRBV6-6 and TRBJ2-5; D gene uncertain. The CDR3 covers 13 residues. CDR1 is MNHNY, CDR2 SVGAGI, per germline (reference sequence). V was shortened by 2 bases and J by 5 bases, with 9 bases between the two germline ends. CDR3 sequence reads: CASSYPVGETQYF. CDR3 in DNA: TGTGCCAGCAGTTACCCCGTCGGGGAGACCCAGTACTTC.

The rearrangement joins TRBV20-1 to TRBJ1-5; weak D call: TRBD1 (5 bases). The CDR3 runs 14 residues. Trimming left V 3 bases short and J 4 bases short, with 13 bases between. The germline CDR1 and CDR2 sequences are DFQATT and SNEGSKA (reference sequence). CDR3 coding DNA: TGCAGTGCTAGTACCCAGGGACGGAATCAGCCCCAGCATTTT. It specifies CSASTQGRNQPQHF.

The rearrangement links TRBV7-2 to TRBJ2-3, with 15 bases identical to TRBD2. J lost 6 bases, V lost 4 bases, and 11 bases had no gene match. This CDR3 has 18 residues. CDR1 and CDR2 from the germline V gene are SGHTA and FQGNSA. CDR3 residues: CASSSALSGTSGRDTQYF. The CDR3 nucleotides read TGTGCCAGCAGCTCCGCCCTCTCCGGGACTAGCGGGAGGGATACGCAGTATTTT. Full variable domain (rest looked up from reference TRBV7-2 and TRBJ2-3): GAGVSQSPSNKVTEKGKDVELRCDPISGHTALYWYRQSLGQGLEFLIYFQGNSAPDKSGLPSDRFSAERTGGSVSTLTIQRTQQEDSAVYLCASSSALSGTSGRDTQYFGPGTRLTVL.

This clone was picked up many times. This rearrangement joins TRBV7-9 to TRBJ1-6; TRBD1 matches at 11 bases. CDR1 SEHNR and CDR2 FQNEAQ come from the germline V gene (reference sequence). The CDR3 length is 17 residues. V lost 5 bases, J lost 8 bases, and 11 bases stayed unmatched. CDR3 sequence (DNA): TGTGCCAGCAGCCACGGGACAGGGGGATTAGGCGATTCACCCCTCCACTTT. Its translation: CASSHGTGGLGDSPLHF.

V and J are TRBV5-1 and TRBJ2-7; 8 positions agree with TRBD1. CDR3 length: 13 amino acids. Trimming removed 4 bases from V and 6 bases from J; junction bases left unmatched: 6. The germline gives CDR1 SGHRS, CDR2 YFSETQ. In DNA, the CDR3 is TGCGCCAGCAGCCTCGGACAGGGAGTCGAGCAGTACTTC. It translates to CASSLGQGVEQYF.

The chain recombines TRBV7-2 with TRBJ2-3; the D gene is possibly TRBD1 (6 bases). Germline values: CDR1 SGHTA, CDR2 FQGNSA. This CDR3 is 16 amino acids long. V was cut by 5 bases and J by 2 bases, with 17 bases left in between. CDR3 region: CASSTYSGTTTDTQYF. CDR3 DNA: TGTGCCAGCAGCACTTACTCCGGGACAACCACAGATACGCAGTATTTT. Full variable domain (rest looked up from reference TRBV7-2 and TRBJ2-3): GAGVSQSPSNKVTEKGKDVELRCDPISGHTALYWYRQSLGQGLEFLIYFQGNSAPDKSGLPSDRFSAERTGGSVSTLTIQRTQQEDSAVYLCASSTYSGTTTDTQYFGPGTRLTVL.

This chain joins TRBV4-1 and TRBJ2-3; 10 bases are a match to TRBD2. Germline CDR1 and CDR2: MGHRA and YSYEKL. This CDR3 comprises 15 residues. V was pared by 6 bases and J by 1 base, with 4 bases of the junction left unmatched. CDR3 loop: CASRWTSGGTDTQYF. In DNA, the CDR3 is TGCGCCAGCAGATGGACTAGCGGTGGCACAGATACGCAGTATTTT.

V usage is TRBV18 and J usage is TRBJ1-1; TRBD1 matches at 7 bases. V lost 8 bases to trimming and J lost 0 bases; unmatched junction nucleotides: 3. The CDR3 spans 13 residues. Germline CDR1 and CDR2: KGHSH and LQKENI. The CDR3 region is CASTGQLNTEAFF. In DNA, the CDR3 is TGTGCCAGCACGGGACAGCTGAACACTGAAGCTTTCTTT.

The chain is built from TRBV7-9 and TRBJ2-3; TRBD2 might be the D (6 bases). CDR1 and CDR2 from the germline V gene are SEHNR and FQNEAQ (reference sequence). V lost 1 base and J lost 0, with 8 bases in between. CDR3 size: 15 residues. The CDR3: CASSLVGGSTDTQYF. CDR3 DNA sequence: TGTGCCAGCAGCTTAGTGGGAGGAAGCACAGATACGCAGTATTTT.

The table lists this clone with a count of one. V and J are TRBV28 and TRBJ1-2; D ambiguous. This CDR3 has 13 amino acids. V lost 10 bases to trimming and J lost 2 bases, with 14 bases between them. The germline CDR1 and CDR2 sequences are MDHEN and SYDVKM. CDR3 in amino acids: CATRISVNYGYTF. In nucleotides, the CDR3 is TGTGCCACCCGAATTTCGGTAAACTATGGCTACACCTTC.

A single count supports this clone. V is TRBV3-1 (or the pseudogene TRBV3-2) and J is TRBJ2-7, with a weak D call TRBD2 (7 bases). The CDR3 totals 17 residues. Trimming removed 4 bases from V and 3 bases from J, with 22 bases in between. CDR1 LGHDT and CDR2 YNNKEL come from the germline V gene (reference sequence). The DNA of the CDR3 is TGTGCCAGCAGCCCTGCCTGGGGAGGGGGAGACCACTACGAGCAGTACTTC. It translates to CASSPAWGGGDHYEQYF.

The rearrangement links TRBV20-1 to TRBJ2-7; 8 bases are shared with TRBD1. The germline CDR1 and CDR2 sequences are DFQATT and SNEGSKA (reference sequence). With 3 bases clipped from V and 5 bases from J, the junction kept 9 bases outside the gene matches. The CDR3 extends over 14 amino acids. The CDR3 DNA reads as TGCAGTGCTAGTTCCCCGCAGACAGGGGACGAGCAGTACTTC. This translates into CSASSPQTGDEQYF.

V is TRBV11-2 and J is TRBJ1-2, with no clear D. The CDR3 is made up of 15 amino acids. Per germline, CDR1 SGHAT and CDR2 FQNNGV. Between the trimmed V and J ends, which lost 5 bases and 7 bases, there was a span of 20 bases. Here the CDR3 reads CASSPTRTGYSGYTF. The CDR3 DNA sequence: TGTGCCAGCAGCCCCACTAGGACGGGATACTCTGGCTACACCTTC.

The V call is TRBV19, the J call TRBJ1-2, with 10 bases lining up with TRBD1. Trimming took 6 bases from V and 2 from J; bases not matched to a gene: 3. The CDR3 length is 14 residues. The V gene's germline CDR1 is LNHDA and CDR2 SQIVND (reference sequence). CDR3 sequence (DNA): TGTGCCAGTAGAGAGGACAGGGGGAACTATGGCTACACCTTC. This gives the protein CASREDRGNYGYTF.

The chain has TRBV9 and TRBJ1-1, with 7 bases matching TRBD1. V dropped 5 bases and J dropped 5; count of bases not matched to a gene: 9. Germline values: CDR1 SGDLS, CDR2 YYNGEE. This CDR3 region has 14 residues. CDR3 DNA sequence: TGTGCCAGCAGTGGCGCAGGGGGAGGGACTGAAGCTTTCTTT. As protein: CASSGAGGGTEAFF. Drawing the rest from reference TRBV9 and TRBJ1-1, the complete variable domain is DSGVTQTPKHLITATGQRVTLRCSPRSGDLSVYWYQQSLDQGLQFLIQYYNGEERAKGNILERFSAQQFPDLHSELNLSSLELGDSALYFCASSGAGGGTEAFFGQGTRLTVV.

The chain uses TRBV6-2 or TRBV6-3 and TRBJ2-3; D remains ambiguous. Trimming left V 1 base short and J 2 bases short, with 7 bases between. Germline V gives CDR1 MNHEY, CDR2 SVGEGT. This CDR3 is built from 14 residues. The CDR3 sequence is CASSYFDHTDTQYF. In DNA form, the CDR3 reads TGTGCCAGCAGTTACTTCGATCACACAGATACGCAGTATTTT.

The chain links TRBV7-9 to TRBJ1-1, with D possibly matching TRBD1 (5 bases). The CDR3 spans 14 residues. Trimming cost V 3 bases and J 6 bases, with 14 bases left between them. Germline CDR1 SEHNR, CDR2 FQNEAQ (reference sequence). CDR3 bases: TGTGCCAGCAGCTTTGGGGGGAATAGGGCTGAAGCTTTCTTT. Encoded protein: CASSFGGNRAEAFF.

To note about this clone: A read error may explain this, as a much larger clone is one base away. The gene calls are TRBV6-4 and TRBJ2-2; D is ambiguous. Germline V lookup: CDR1 MRHNA, CDR2 SNTAGT. V gave up 2 bases and J gave up 3 bases, with 4 bases separating them. The CDR3 is 13 residues long. Here the CDR3 reads CASSDRHTGELFF. CDR3 bases: TGTGCCAGCAGTGACAGGCACACCGGGGAGCTGTTTTTT.

V and J are TRBV5-1 and TRBJ2-7; D possibly corresponds to TRBD1 (5 bases). Trimming left V 0 bases short and J 5 bases short, with 18 bases between. The CDR3 has 16 amino acids. Per the germline V gene, CDR1 is SGHRS and CDR2 is YFSETQ. The CDR3 DNA is TGCGCCAGCAGCTTGGAGGTCGGTAGGGGTAGGGACGAGCAGTACTTC. Protein: CASSLEVGRGRDEQYF.

The chain employs TRBV18 and TRBJ1-2, with D uncertain. The germline gives CDR1 KGHSH, CDR2 LQKENI. Between the trimmed V and J ends, which lost 3 bases and 1 base, there was a span of 9 bases. The CDR3 is made up of 14 amino acids. The CDR3 nucleotides are TGTGCCAGCTCACCTTCCCAGGATAACTATGGCTACACCTTC. Amino acid sequence: CASSPSQDNYGYTF. The variable domain in full, with the rest retrieved from reference TRBV18 and TRBJ1-2, is NAGVMQNPRHLVRRRGQEARLRCSPMKGHSHVYWYRQLPEEGLKFMVYLQKENIIDESGMPKERFSAEFPKEGPSILRIQQVVRGDSAAYFCASSPSQDNYGYTFGSGTRLTVV.